Below, 25 T cell receptor beta chains from the same sample are listed, as sequenced in a study of siplizumab effects on memory and regulatory T cells. The assay was immunoSEQ multiplex PCR, and TCRdb's table has in-frame clones only and misses some. The table has about 120,000 clones, around 94% seen once; the top ten hold roughly 1.8%. Sequencing used non-Treg CD4+ T cells sorted from blood. Receptors were obtained from a human donor in good health.

The chain couples TRBV18 to TRBJ1-4, with no clear D. Germline-derived CDR1 and CDR2 are KGHSH and LQKENI. V lost 1 base to trimming and J lost 0 bases, with 9 bases between them. The CDR3 runs to 16 residues. The CDR3, as DNA: TGTGCCAGCTCACCACAGGGTGTTGCAACTAATGAAAAACTGTTTTTT. The encoded protein is CASSPQGVATNEKLFF.

DNA for the CDR3: TGTGCCAGCAGTGGGATGGGGGGGGCTAACAATCAGCCCCAGCATTTT. This encodes CASSGMGGANNQPQHF. The chain joins TRBV6-1 to TRBJ1-5; D is perhaps TRBD1 (6 bases). V was clipped by 4 bases and J by 3 bases, with 16 bases between them. This CDR3 spans 16 amino acids. Looked up from germline, CDR1 is MNHNS and CDR2 is SASEGT.

The V and J genes are TRBV6-5 and TRBJ1-1; TRBD1 matches 12 bases. The germline V gene encodes CDR1 MNHEY and CDR2 SVGAGI. The CDR3 has 14 residues. V shed 5 bases, J shed 10 bases, and the junction held 8 bases outside the gene matches. The CDR3 here is CASSPPGQGAGAFF. The CDR3 nucleotides are TGTGCCAGCAGTCCGCCGGGACAGGGGGCAGGAGCTTTCTTT.

This clone came up a few times. The chain recombines TRBV6-5 with TRBJ1-2; TRBD1 aligns across 8 bases. Trimming cost V 6 bases and J 3 bases; bases outside gene matches: 3. CDR3 length: 13 amino acids. Germline V CDR1 and CDR2: MNHEY, SVGAGI. This chain's CDR3 is CASSRGQDYGYTF. DNA for the CDR3: TGTGCCAGCAGCCGGGGACAGGACTATGGCTACACCTTC.

The chain is built from TRBV20-1 and TRBJ2-5; D is ambiguous. The V and J ends lost 2 bases and 2 bases respectively, with 3 bases between them. This CDR3 spans 11 amino acids. Looked up from germline, CDR1 is DFQATT and CDR2 is SNEGSKA (reference sequence). The CDR3 protein is CSARKQETQYF. CDR3 bases: TGCAGTGCTAGAAAGCAAGAGACCCAGTACTTC.

The gene calls are TRBV5-6 and TRBJ2-3, with TRBD2 matching over 8 bases. With 2 bases clipped from V and 1 base from J, the junction kept 12 bases outside the gene matches. Germline lookup yields CDR1 SGHDT and CDR2 YYEEEE. There are 18 residues in the CDR3. The CDR3: CASSFSPASSGGTDTQYF. DNA of the CDR3: TGTGCCAGCAGCTTTTCCCCTGCGAGTAGCGGGGGCACAGATACGCAGTATTTT.

J is TRBJ1-1 and V is TRBV7-2, with TRBD1 matching 7 bases. Germline V gene data show CDR1 as SGHTA and CDR2 as FQGNSA. This CDR3 comprises 14 residues. The ends lost 3 bases at V and 6 bases at J; junction bases unmatched: 7. CDR3 DNA sequence: TGTGCCAGCAGCTTTCAACAGGGGAGGGCTGAAGCTTTCTTT. Its translation: CASSFQQGRAEAFF.

This sequence joins TRBV11-1 and TRBJ1-4, with 7 bases fitting TRBD1. J gave up 0 bases and V 5 bases, and 6 bases lay outside the gene matches. CDR3 size: 16 residues. Looked up from germline, CDR1 is SGHAT and CDR2 is FQDESV (reference sequence). The chain's CDR3 is CASSTGQLSTNEKLFF. The CDR3 nucleotides are TGTGCCAGCAGCACGGGACAGCTATCAACTAATGAAAAACTGTTTTTT.

For the CDR3, the DNA is TGCGCCAGCAGCTTGTTGGGACAGATACAAGAGACCCAGTACTTC. Translated: CASSLLGQIQETQYF. This rearrangement joins TRBV5-1 to TRBJ2-5; 7 bases line up with TRBD1. CDR1 and CDR2 from the germline V gene are SGHRS and YFSETQ. V was clipped by 1 base and J by 2 bases; unmatched bases: 5. This CDR3 is 15 amino acids long.

V usage is TRBV7-6 and J usage is TRBJ1-3, with 8 positions matching TRBD1. Unmatched junction bases numbered 7, after V lost 1 base and J lost 2 bases. The germline V gene encodes CDR1 SGHVS and CDR2 FNYEAQ. There are 17 residues in the CDR3. The CDR3 region has the DNA TGTGCCAGCAGCTTAGAGGGGACAGGACACCCTGGAAACACCATATATTTT. It codes for CASSLEGTGHPGNTIYF.

The chain couples TRBV7-8 to TRBJ2-6, with no clear D. CDR3 size: 16 residues. The germline V and J ends were trimmed by 2 bases and 0 bases, with 8 bases remaining between them. Germline-derived CDR1 and CDR2 are SGHVS and FQNEAQ. CDR3 region: CASSLTVSSGANVLTF. The CDR3 DNA follows: TGTGCCAGCAGCTTAACTGTGTCCTCTGGGGCCAACGTCCTGACTTTC.

The rearrangement links TRBV18 to TRBJ2-5; D gene ambiguous. Germline V gives CDR1 KGHSH, CDR2 LQKENI. The CDR3 totals 12 residues. V shed 4 bases and J shed 4 bases, with 7 bases lying between them. This chain's CDR3 is CASSRVGETQYF. CDR3 coding DNA: TGTGCCAGCTCACGAGTGGGAGAGACCCAGTACTTC.

CDR3 loop: CASSPPGLSNQPQHF. The DNA for the CDR3 is TGTGCCAGCTCACCCCCCGGACTGAGCAATCAGCCCCAGCATTTT. The chain joins TRBV18 to TRBJ1-5; D gene ambiguous. V was pared by 3 bases and J by 1 base, with 10 bases between. The CDR3 covers 15 residues. The germline CDR1 and CDR2 sequences are KGHSH and LQKENI.

The chain carries TRBV11-2 and TRBJ1-2, with D hard to call. The V end was cut by 0 bases, the J end by 2 bases, with 10 bases between. The CDR3 sequence is 15 residues long. Looked up from germline, CDR1 is SGHAT and CDR2 is FQNNGV. Here the CDR3 reads CASSLDGFRNYGYTF. CDR3 nucleotide sequence: TGTGCCAGCAGCTTAGATGGTTTCAGGAACTATGGCTACACCTTC.

The rearrangement joins TRBV2 to TRBJ2-7; D is perhaps TRBD1 (6 bases). The germline V gene encodes CDR1 SNHLY and CDR2 FYNNEI. This CDR3 contains 15 residues. V was cut by 6 bases and J by 1 base, with 16 bases left in between. In DNA, the CDR3 is TGTGCCAGCAGATTACAGGGAAGAGGGTCCTACGAGCAGTACTTC. Protein sequence: CASRLQGRGSYEQYF.

The chain has TRBV9 and TRBJ1-3; a possible D gene is TRBD1 (5 bases). Looked up from germline, CDR1 is SGDLS and CDR2 is YYNGEE. V was clipped by 0 bases and J by 2 bases, with 9 bases between them. The CDR3 contains 15 residues. The CDR3 is CASSVDPGTGNTIYF. The CDR3 region has the DNA TGTGCCAGCAGCGTAGATCCAGGGACTGGAAACACCATATATTTT. The full variable domain, with the rest looked up from reference TRBV9 and TRBJ1-3, is DSGVTQTPKHLITATGQRVTLRCSPRSGDLSVYWYQQSLDQGLQFLIQYYNGEERAKGNILERFSAQQFPDLHSELNLSSLELGDSALYFCASSVDPGTGNTIYFGEGSWLTVV.

The rearrangement uses TRBV9 and TRBJ2-7; no clear D gene. Germline CDR1 is SGDLS and CDR2 is YYNGEE. CDR3 size: 14 residues. V was clipped by 2 bases and J by 0 bases, with 9 bases between them. In DNA form, the CDR3 reads TGTGCCAGCAGCGTTCAGGTTAGCTCCTACGAGCAGTACTTC. Its protein product is CASSVQVSSYEQYF.

This chain uses TRBV7-2 with TRBJ2-7, with D maybe TRBD1 (5 bases). The CDR3 loop spans 15 amino acids. Germline loops: CDR1 SGHTA, CDR2 FQGNSA. The V end was cut by 1 base, the J end by 2 bases, with 12 bases between. This CDR3 is CASSLVDSSTYEQYF. In DNA, the CDR3 is TGTGCCAGCAGCTTAGTTGACAGCTCTACCTACGAGCAGTACTTC.

The CDR3: CATRLRRTDNYGYTF. CDR3 bases: TGTGCCACCAGACTACGCCGGACAGATAACTATGGCTACACCTTC. The chain recombines TRBV15 with TRBJ1-2; D possibly corresponds to TRBD1 (6 bases). CDR3 length: 15 residues. Germline-derived CDR1 and CDR2 are LNHNV and YYDKDF (reference sequence). With 6 bases removed from V and 1 base from J, the gap between germline ends came to 15 bases.

This chain uses TRBV7-9 with TRBJ2-1, with 7 bases aligning to TRBD2. The CDR3 contains 14 residues. J gave up 5 bases and V 5 bases, and 6 bases lay outside the gene matches. Germline V gives CDR1 SEHNR, CDR2 FQNEAQ (reference sequence). In DNA, the CDR3 is TGTGCCAGCAGCCCAGCGGGATATAACAATGAGCAGTTCTTC. Translation gives CASSPAGYNNEQFF.

V and J are TRBV27 and TRBJ1-4; 7 nucleotides match TRBD1. CDR1 and CDR2 (germline): MNHEY, SMNVEV (reference sequence). The CDR3 length is 13 residues. V lost 7 bases, J lost 8 bases, and 7 bases stayed unmatched. The CDR3 DNA reads as TGTGCCAGCAAAGGGACAGTGACCGAAAAACTGTTTTTT. The encoded protein is CASKGTVTEKLFF.

The chain joins TRBV29-1 to TRBJ1-5, with a tentative D call TRBD1 (5 bases). V lost 6 bases to trimming and J lost 5 bases, with 14 bases between them. Germline V CDR1 and CDR2: SQVTM, ANQGSEA. The CDR3 length is 13 residues. DNA of the CDR3: TGCAGCGTGGCGGGACGGGAGGATCAGCCCCAGCATTTT. It codes for CSVAGREDQPQHF.

The chain combines TRBV6-4 with TRBJ1-1; no reliable D call. Trimming removed 3 bases from V and 0 bases from J, with 8 bases in between. Germline-derived CDR1 and CDR2 are MRHNA and SNTAGT. CDR3 size: 14 residues. The CDR3 sequence: CASSDEALNTEAFF. The CDR3 coding sequence is TGTGCCAGCAGTGATGAGGCACTGAACACTGAAGCTTTCTTT.

This clone appeared once. The chain joins TRBV6-5 to TRBJ2-2; D uncertain. The length of the CDR3 is 14 residues. Deletions cut 2 bases from V and 4 bases from J, with 8 bases between. Germline-derived CDR1 and CDR2 are MNHEY and SVGAGI. The CDR3 DNA follows: TGTGCCAGCAGTTACCTTGTTAGCACCGGGGAGCTGTTTTTT. It is translated as CASSYLVSTGELFF.

In DNA, the CDR3 is TGTGCCAGCAGTGAAGAGGGTAGAGAGACCCAGTACTTC. Translating it yields CASSEEGRETQYF. The V gene is TRBV2, the J gene TRBJ2-5; D not certain. Germline lookup yields CDR1 SNHLY and CDR2 FYNNEI. V was shortened by 1 base and J by 4 bases, with 7 bases between the two germline ends. This CDR3 spans 13 amino acids.